This T cell receptor beta chain was recorded in a study of early T cells in non-severe SARS-CoV-2 infection. Molecules of cDNA were individually given unique molecular identifiers that were attached to them. Each CDR3 protein is one row after TCRdb ran MiXCR on the 5' RACE reads. This table holds some 38,000 distinct CDR3 sequences, 5% to 6% found once. V lost 7 bases and J 4 bases, leaving 16 bases between the germline ends. This CDR3 has 14 residues. Germline assignment: CDR1 SGHTA and CDR2 FQGNSA. The clonotype originates from an adult who was a healthcare worker with PCR-confirmed SARS-CoV-2 infection or an uninfected control (not recorded which). Sample: whole blood. The chain has TRBV7-2 and TRBJ1-1; D remains unclear. The CDR3 spells CASIPGRGSTEAFF. As DNA, the CDR3 is TGTGCCAGCATACCGGGCCGGGGAAGCACTGAAGCTTTCTTT.